Listed below are T cell receptor beta chains from one sample, sequenced in a study of shared clonotypes between healthy human individuals. The assay was immunoSEQ multiplex PCR, and TCRdb's table has in-frame clones only and misses some. The sample holds hundreds of thousands of clones; under 95% are singletons and the top ten take about 24%. What was sequenced was naive CD8+ T cells sorted from blood. The receptor set was obtained from a man aged 30 to 45 in good health. Each CDR3 is given with its conserved first and last residue. D genes are given only for firm matches. Clone size appears in some rows only: once, few, many, or a class for an expanded clone.

CDR3 protein,CDR3 DNA,V gene,D gene,J gene,clone size
CASSLPLPTSGSHEQYF,TGTGCCAGCAGCTTGCCCCTTCCGACTAGCGGGAGCCACGAGCAGTACTTC,TRBV7-9,TRBD2,TRBJ2-7,NA
CASSQAPLAGGSNEQFF,TGCGCCAGCAGCCAAGCCCCACTAGCGGGAGGTAGCAATGAGCAGTTCTTC,TRBV4-3,TRBD2,TRBJ2-1,NA
CASSSDNYEQYF,TGTGCCAGCAGTTCGGACAACTACGAGCAGTACTTC,TRBV27,NA,TRBJ2-7,once
CASRRPPQGSNLNTEAFF,TGTGCCAGCAGACGCCCCCCACAGGGTTCGAACCTGAACACTGAAGCTTTCTTT,TRBV28,NA,TRBJ1-1,few
CASSWTPDSIYEQYF,TGTGCCAGCAGCTGGACCCCGGACAGTATATACGAGCAGTACTTC,TRBV5-6,NA,TRBJ2-7,NA
CASSLLYAFF,TGTGCCAGCAGCTTGCTCTATGCTTTCTTT,TRBV7-9,NA,TRBJ1-1,NA
CASSLAGASYEQYF,TGTGCCAGTAGTCTAGCGGGAGCGTCCTACGAGCAGTACTTC,TRBV19,TRBD2,TRBJ2-7,NA
CASSLRTRHYNEQFF,TGTGCCAGCAGCTTAAGGACTAGGCACTACAATGAGCAGTTCTTC,TRBV11-2,TRBD2,TRBJ2-1,NA
CATRPGPGQLFF,TGTGCCACGCGGCCAGGCCCCGGCCAACTGTTTTTT,TRBV19,NA,TRBJ1-4,NA
CASSLGGPLRETQYF,TGTGCCAGTTCACTTGGGGGCCCACTCCGAGAGACCCAGTACTTC,TRBV7-9,NA,TRBJ2-5,NA
CASGGGELFF,TGCGCCAGCGGGGGCGGGGAGCTGTTTTTT,TRBV4-3,NA,TRBJ2-2,NA
CASGENQPQHF,TGTGCTAGTGGCGAAAATCAGCCCCAGCATTTT,TRBV12-5,NA,TRBJ1-5,NA
CASSQPYQLTSTDTQYF,TGCGCCAGCAGCCAACCATACCAGCTAACTAGCACAGATACGCAGTATTTT,TRBV4-1,NA,TRBJ2-3,NA
CASSRASGRRSEQYF,TGTGCCAGCTCACGTGCCAGCGGGAGAAGGAGCGAGCAGTACTTC,TRBV18,TRBD2,TRBJ2-7,NA
CASSYLGGSIDEQFF,TGTGCCAGCAGTTACTTGGGCGGGAGTATCGATGAGCAGTTCTTC,TRBV6-6,TRBD2,TRBJ2-1,NA
CASNPGQGYGYTF,TGTGCCAGCAACCCGGGACAGGGCTATGGCTACACCTTC,TRBV5-4,TRBD1,TRBJ1-2,NA
CASSLTWNTEAFF,TGTGCCAGCAGTTTGACTTGGAACACTGAAGCTTTCTTT,TRBV27,NA,TRBJ1-1,NA
CASSPRRTGGDEQYF,TGTGCCAGCAGCCCTAGGAGGACAGGGGGTGACGAGCAGTACTTC,TRBV7-9,TRBD1,TRBJ2-7,NA
CASSLLGNEQFF,TGTGCCAGCAGCTTACTGGGAAATGAGCAGTTCTTC,TRBV11-2,NA,TRBJ2-1,few
CASSSRGAGAITGELFF,TGCGCCAGCAGCTCCAGGGGAGCGGGGGCAATCACCGGGGAGCTGTTTTTT,TRBV5-1,TRBD2,TRBJ2-2,NA
CSATKSYEQYF,TGCAGTGCAACAAAAAGCTACGAGCAGTACTTC,TRBV20-1,NA,TRBJ2-7,NA
CASSVGDSSEQYF,TGTGCCAGCAGCGTAGGGGATTCCAGCGAGCAGTACTTC,TRBV9,NA,TRBJ2-7,NA
CASSEGAGVRRETQYF,TGTGCCAGCAGTGAAGGGGCGGGAGTCCGGAGGGAGACCCAGTACTTC,TRBV25-1,TRBD2,TRBJ2-5,NA
CASSLSRSGFSYEQYF,TGTGCCAGCAGTTTATCGAGGTCAGGGTTCTCCTACGAGCAGTACTTC,TRBV27,NA,TRBJ2-7,NA
CASSSRQAPPPSTGELFF,TGTGCCAGCAGCTCCCGACAGGCTCCTCCGCCGTCCACCGGGGAGCTGTTTTTT,TRBV7-9,NA,TRBJ2-2,NA
CASSGSRFRQDNSPLHF,TGTGCCAGCAGCGGTAGCAGGTTTCGGCAAGATAATTCACCCCTCCACTTT,TRBV7-2,NA,TRBJ1-6,NA
CASSIWDRDPGELFF,TGTGCCAGTAGTATTTGGGACAGGGATCCCGGGGAGCTGTTTTTT,TRBV19,TRBD1,TRBJ2-2,NA
CAWSSSGKGNYEQYF,TGTGCCTGGAGTAGTTCCGGGAAGGGGAACTACGAGCAGTACTTC,TRBV30,NA,TRBJ2-7,NA
CASSSPLAGSYEQYF,TGTGCCAGCAGCTCGCCCTTAGCGGGCTCCTACGAGCAGTACTTC,TRBV11-2,TRBD2,TRBJ2-7,NA
CASTGGLNTEAFF,TGTGCCAGCACTGGGGGGCTGAACACTGAAGCTTTCTTT,TRBV27,NA,TRBJ1-1,NA
CASSAKQGRTNEKLFF,TGTGCCAGCAGTGCGAAGCAGGGACGAACTAATGAAAAACTGTTTTTT,TRBV9,NA,TRBJ1-4,NA
CASSEWGFNQPQHF,TGTGCCAGCAGTGAATGGGGGTTCAATCAGCCCCAGCATTTT,TRBV6-1,NA,TRBJ1-5,NA
CASSRGWAQYF,TGTGCCAGCAGCCGGGGCTGGGCCCAGTACTTC,TRBV5-6,NA,TRBJ2-5,NA
CASSINYPNEQFF,TGTGCCAGTAGTATTAACTACCCGAATGAGCAGTTCTTC,TRBV19,NA,TRBJ2-1,NA
CASSYTSGRSYEQYF,TGTGCCAGCAGTTACACTAGCGGACGGTCCTACGAGCAGTACTTC,TRBV27,TRBD2,TRBJ2-7,NA
CASSFSLAGGNTDTQYF,TGTGCCAGCAGCTTCTCTTTAGCGGGAGGGAACACAGATACGCAGTATTTT,TRBV7-8,TRBD2,TRBJ2-3,NA
CASSASGSSNEQYF,TGTGCCAGCAGCGCTAGCGGGAGCAGCAACGAGCAGTACTTC,TRBV9,TRBD2,TRBJ2-7,NA
CASSHDLGGDGTDTQYF,TGTGCCAGCAGCCATGATCTTGGTGGGGATGGCACAGATACGCAGTATTTT,TRBV7-9,NA,TRBJ2-3,NA
CASSSATNEKLFF,TGTGCCAGCAGTTCAGCCACTAATGAAAAACTGTTTTTT,TRBV7-9,NA,TRBJ1-4,NA
CATEVTGELFF,TGTGCCACCGAAGTTACCGGGGAGCTGTTTTTT,TRBV15,NA,TRBJ2-2,NA
CASSGWTMSDYEQYF,TGTGCCAGCAGTGGGTGGACTATGAGTGACTACGAGCAGTACTTC,TRBV6-1,NA,TRBJ2-7,NA
CASSAFKTGQETQYF,TGTGCCAGCAGTGCCTTCAAGACAGGGCAAGAGACCCAGTACTTC,TRBV2,TRBD1,TRBJ2-5,NA
CASSPAGTGDMNTEAFF,TGTGCCAGCTCACCGGCCGGAACAGGAGATATGAACACTGAAGCTTTCTTT,TRBV18,NA,TRBJ1-1,NA
CASSSVGNNEQFF,TGTGCCAGCAGTTCAGTTGGCAACAATGAGCAGTTCTTC,TRBV13,NA,TRBJ2-1,NA
CASSTSGASGKGSYEQYF,TGTGCCAGCAGCACCTCGGGCGCTTCAGGAAAGGGAAGCTACGAGCAGTACTTC,TRBV9,NA,TRBJ2-7,NA
CASRAGTGAYEQYF,TGTGCCAGCAGGGCCGGGACAGGGGCCTACGAGCAGTACTTC,TRBV27,TRBD1,TRBJ2-7,NA
CASSLFPRDRINEKLFF,TGCGCCAGCAGCTTGTTTCCCAGGGACAGGATTAATGAAAAACTGTTTTTT,TRBV5-1,TRBD1,TRBJ1-4,NA
CASSLGLKNEQYF,TGCGCCAGCAGCTTGGGGCTTAAGAACGAGCAGTACTTC,TRBV5-1,NA,TRBJ2-7,NA
CATSISGRGGPDTQYF,TGTGCCACCAGCATTAGCGGGAGAGGGGGGCCAGATACGCAGTATTTT,TRBV15,TRBD2,TRBJ2-3,once
CASSPWDSPGGYTF,TGTGCCAGCTCACCGTGGGACTCACCGGGAGGCTACACCTTC,TRBV18,NA,TRBJ1-2,NA
CASSLGGNSNQPQHF,TGTGCCAGCAGCTTAGGCGGGAATAGCAATCAGCCCCAGCATTTT,TRBV7-2,NA,TRBJ1-5,NA
CSVDEDRDQETQYF,TGCAGCGTTGACGAAGACAGGGACCAAGAGACCCAGTACTTC,TRBV29-1,TRBD1,TRBJ2-5,few
CASSLDQPYGYTF,TGTGCCAGCAGCTTGGACCAGCCCTATGGCTACACCTTC,TRBV5-6,NA,TRBJ1-2,once